This T cell receptor beta chain was sequenced in a study of vaccination and CD4 T cells after COVID-19. As for the study in general: For each participant, vaccination comprised two doses of either the BNT162b2 or the mRNA-1273 vaccine. Control cultures were given a CEFX pool, an HIV-1 Nef pool, or no peptide.

The treatment here: approximately 11-day PBMC culture with coronavirus spike peptide pools or control peptides (ViraFEST assay). Researchers collected the unexposed donor's CD4+ T cells before the COVID-19 pandemic (2011-2018). Concerning this clonotype itself: What it binds is not known.

An Oncomine TCR Beta short-read assay was used to sequence the DNA from cultured CD4+ T cells. DNA came from CD4+ T cells after culture. TCRdb redid the calling of the PCR reads with MiXCR, one entry per CDR3 protein. Among thousands of distinct CDR3 sequences, about 45% were seen once, and the ten largest hold over 25%. Findings of the study overall: Spike mono-reactivity held for 304 of 307 vaccine-specific clones in convalescent patients.

Sequencing input: CD4+ T cells from blood, cultured in vitro. This TCR came from a human donor in good health.

The CDR3 is CASSPPGRGTNEQFF. In nucleotides, the CDR3 is TGTGCCAGCAGCCCTCCCGGAAGGGGAACCAATGAGCAGTTCTTC. V usage is TRBV7-2 and J usage is TRBJ2-1; D is perhaps TRBD1 (5 bases). The CDR3 runs 15 residues. Germline V gene sequence: CDR1 SGHTA, CDR2 FQGNSA. Trimming removed 5 bases from V and 6 bases from J, with 17 bases in between. Variable domain in full (rest from reference TRBV7-2 and TRBJ2-1): GAGVSQSPSNKVTEKGKDVELRCDPISGHTALYWYRQSLGQGLEFLIYFQGNSAPDKSGLPSDRFSAERTGGSVSTLTIQRTQQEDSAVYLCASSPPGRGTNEQFFGPGTRLTVL.